This entry is about one T cell receptor (beta chain). These data come from a study of blood T cell repertoires in COVID-19. Seattle patient enrollment occurred during active infection, with longitudinal follow-up thereafter. Clones were read by immunoSEQ multiplex PCR, and TCRdb kept only the in-frame ones, dropping some. The table shows fewer than 30,000 clones, with approximately 85% occurring only once. CDR3 size: 17 residues. Germline trimming cut 0 bases from V and 5 bases from J; bases unmatched to any gene: 7. Germline assignment: CDR1 SGHRS and CDR2 YFSETQ. The chain joins TRBV5-1 to TRBJ2-3, with 12 bases matching TRBD2. What was sequenced was peripheral blood. The clonotype comes from a woman aged 80 or older with COVID-19, enrolled during active disease. The CDR3 DNA sequence: TGCGCCAGCAGCTTGGAGCCTAGCGGGGGGGCCTTAGATACGCAGTATTTT. Protein: CASSLEPSGGALDTQYF.